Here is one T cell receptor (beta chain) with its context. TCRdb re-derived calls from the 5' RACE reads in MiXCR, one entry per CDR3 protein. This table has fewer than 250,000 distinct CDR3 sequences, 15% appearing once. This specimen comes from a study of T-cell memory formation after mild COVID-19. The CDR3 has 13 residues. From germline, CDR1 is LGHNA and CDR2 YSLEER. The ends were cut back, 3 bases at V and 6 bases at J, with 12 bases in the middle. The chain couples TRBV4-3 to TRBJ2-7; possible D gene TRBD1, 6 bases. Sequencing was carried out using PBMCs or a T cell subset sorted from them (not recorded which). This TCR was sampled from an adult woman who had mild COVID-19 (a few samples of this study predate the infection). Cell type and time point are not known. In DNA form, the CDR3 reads TGCGCCAGCAGCCAGACAGGTGGCCCCGAGCAGTACTTC. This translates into CASSQTGGPEQYF.